The T cell receptor (beta chain) described here comes from a study of T cell responses to AZD1222 COVID-19 vaccine (dated by TCRdb to the early 2020s). About the study as a whole: AZD1222 recipients given second doses at about 4 weeks or at about 12 weeks were pooled, since spike-specific TCR depth and breadth were not found to differ between the two schedules. A total of just over 230 trial participants underwent TCR sequencing, of whom about 210 had received two doses of AZD1222 and approximately 25 had received two doses of the MenACWY control vaccine. Trial participants were enrolled into age subgroups of 18-55, 56-69 and 70-plus years, which contained approximately 150, 28 and 58 TCR-sequenced participants, respectively.

The CDR3 regions of human TCRbeta chains were analyzed by immunosequencing. The study's processing was this. Repertoire TCRs were matched against a reference library of SARS-CoV-2-specific TCRs generated with the MIRA antigen-specificity platform. Breadth was defined as the fraction of unique TCRs that were SARS-CoV-2-associated. Depth was defined as the fraction of total T cells that were SARS-CoV-2-associated. Using the MIRA data, each spike-specific TCR was mapped to the spike region that the TCR reacts to and placed in a CD4 or CD8 class. Log10-transformed breadth and depth values were compared by one-way ANOVA with Sidak's multiple comparisons tests. TCRdb carries this immuneACCESS record with in-frame sequences only. Its versions omit some clonotypes, under half of them owing to an unresolved V gene in the studies checked, with the rest unexplained. The V and J calls and clone size are taken from that table; D and trimming were inferred from the DNA. The sample includes about 100,000 clones, with 86% observed a single time. The ten biggest clones cover 1.4% of the sample.

Remarks on this clone: Its antigen specificity is not known. The sample holds no much larger clone one base away, and base qualities are not on file.

Reading the label with the study, this specimen's time point is: baseline before first vaccination. Vaccinee samples were obtained from the UK trials COV001 and COV002, which included a single-blind randomized controlled phase 2/3 trial of AZD1222 (ChAdOx1 nCoV-19) in healthy adults. Trial participant PBMC samples were collected at day 0 and day 28 after the second dose for TCRbeta chain sequencing. Paper-wide results and their limitations: Most participants were white British and females outnumbered males, and the authors suggested that clonal diversity may have been underestimated. The whole spike protein was spanned by vaccine-associated CD4 TCRs, and dominant responses were seen in regions 160-218 and 743-854. Spike-specific TCR breadth and depth rose significantly after two AZD1222 doses compared with day 0 and with MenACWY recipients. No day 14 peak-response samples were available, so repertoires were characterized only after the peak T cell response. The 56-69-year group was small, and its depth increase did not reach significance, likely because of low power. Conclusions about previously exposed vaccinees are limited, since just five or six AZD1222 recipients were seropositive for SARS-CoV-2 at baseline. Epitopes outside the regions mutated in the B.1.351 and B.1.1.7 variants were reportedly recognized by nearly half of the unique spike-specific TCRs.

This sequence was found in an adult in good health. The specimen was peripheral blood, collected on day 0 of AZD1222 vaccination.

Read as DNA, the sequence is TGTGCCAGCAGCGTCTGGGACAGTGGGAACACTGAAGCTTTCTTT. Its coded protein is CASSVWDSGNTEAFF. The receptor chain draws on TRBV7-2 and TRBJ1-1, with 7 bases aligning to TRBD1. The CDR3 starts with the cysteine, ends with the phenylalanine, and has 15 residues. CDR3 DNA is the only sequence kept; it has 45 bases, read in frame from the first base. V lost 5 bases and J lost 1 base, and the count of bases not matched to a germline gene is 7. CDR1 and CDR2 are drawn from the germline V gene: SGHTA, FQGNSA. With the rest looked up from the reference TRBV7-2 and TRBJ1-1 genes rather than sequenced, the full variable domain is GAGVSQSPSNKVTEKGKDVELRCDPISGHTALYWYRQSLGQGLEFLIYFQGNSAPDKSGLPSDRFSAERTGGSVSTLTIQRTQQEDSAVYLCASSVWDSGNTEAFFGQGTRLTVV.